This TCR beta chain was observed in a study of shared clonotypes between healthy human individuals. General study results and limits: Generally, naive subsets (rather than memory subsets) showed larger estimated richness. Investigators expected sequencing depth to affect clonotype sharing among donors.

Genomic DNA of every subset was divided equally among multiple immunoSEQ plates. Measured with immunoSEQ multiplex PCR; TCRdb has only the in-frame clones, and not every one. The sample lists about 2.3 million clones; more than 80% were seen once. A note on this clone: The antigen is unknown.

V lost 4 bases, J lost 3 bases, and 10 bases stayed unmatched. This CDR3 is 19 amino acids long. The V gene's germline CDR1 is MNHNS and CDR2 SASEGT. Naive CD45RA+ and memory CD45RA-negative subsets were split from CD4+ cells. The chain combines TRBV6-1 with TRBJ2-2; 14 positions match TRBD2. This sequence originates from a young man in good health. Some clones in this sample may be carry-over from other donors' samples. Sample: naive CD4+ T cells from PBMCs. Sample subset: CD45RA+ positively selected. The CDR3 reads CASSVKGTSGSPDTGELFF. The CDR3 DNA reads as TGTGCCAGCAGTGTAAAAGGGACTAGCGGGAGTCCGGACACCGGGGAGCTGTTTTTT.